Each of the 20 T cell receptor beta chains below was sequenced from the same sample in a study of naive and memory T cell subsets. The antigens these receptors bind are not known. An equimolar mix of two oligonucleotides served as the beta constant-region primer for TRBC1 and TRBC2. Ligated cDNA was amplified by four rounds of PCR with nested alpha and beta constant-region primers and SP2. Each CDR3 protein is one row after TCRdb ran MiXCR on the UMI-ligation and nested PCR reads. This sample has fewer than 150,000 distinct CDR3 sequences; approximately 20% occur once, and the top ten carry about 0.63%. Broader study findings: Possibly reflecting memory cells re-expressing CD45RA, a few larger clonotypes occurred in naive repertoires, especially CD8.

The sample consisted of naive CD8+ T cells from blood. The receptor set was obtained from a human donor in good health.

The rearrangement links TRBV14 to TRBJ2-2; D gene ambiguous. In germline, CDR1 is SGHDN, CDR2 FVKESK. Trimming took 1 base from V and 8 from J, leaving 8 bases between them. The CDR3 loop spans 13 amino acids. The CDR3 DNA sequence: TGTGCCAGCAGCCAAGGTTACTCAGGGGAGCTGTTTTTT. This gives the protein CASSQGYSGELFF.

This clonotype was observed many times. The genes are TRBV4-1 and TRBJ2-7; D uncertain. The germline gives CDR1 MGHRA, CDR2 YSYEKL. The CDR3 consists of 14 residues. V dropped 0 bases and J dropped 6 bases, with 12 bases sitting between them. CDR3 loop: CASSQDLSPGEQYF. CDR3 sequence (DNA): TGCGCCAGCAGCCAAGATTTATCCCCCGGCGAGCAGTACTTC.

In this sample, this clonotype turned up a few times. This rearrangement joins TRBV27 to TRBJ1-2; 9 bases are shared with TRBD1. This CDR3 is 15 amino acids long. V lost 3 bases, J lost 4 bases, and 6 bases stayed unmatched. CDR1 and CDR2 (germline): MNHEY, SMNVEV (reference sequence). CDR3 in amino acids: CASSLGQGSAYGYTF. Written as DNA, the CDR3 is TGTGCCAGCAGTTTGGGACAGGGCAGTGCCTATGGCTACACCTTC.

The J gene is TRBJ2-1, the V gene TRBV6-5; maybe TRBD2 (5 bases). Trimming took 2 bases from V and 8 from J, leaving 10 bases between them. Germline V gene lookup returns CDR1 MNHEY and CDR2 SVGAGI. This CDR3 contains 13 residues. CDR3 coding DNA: TGTGCCAGCAGTTACGGCTCCGGGGATGAGCAGTTCTTC. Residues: CASSYGSGDEQFF.

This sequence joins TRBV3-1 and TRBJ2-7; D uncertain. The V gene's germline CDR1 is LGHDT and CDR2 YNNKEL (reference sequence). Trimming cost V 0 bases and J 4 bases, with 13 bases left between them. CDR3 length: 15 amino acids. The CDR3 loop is CASSQDIGIFYEQYF. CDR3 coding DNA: TGTGCCAGCAGCCAAGATATAGGGATCTTTTACGAGCAGTACTTC.

The CDR3 region has the DNA TGTGCCTGCCCCGACTTAGGAGGAAACACCATATATTTT. It translates to CACPDLGGNTIYF. V usage is TRBV30 and J usage is TRBJ1-3; the D is unclear. Trimming cost V 6 bases and J 4 bases, with 13 bases left between them. The CDR3 is 13 amino acids. The germline CDR1 and CDR2 sequences are GTSNPN and SVGIG (reference sequence).

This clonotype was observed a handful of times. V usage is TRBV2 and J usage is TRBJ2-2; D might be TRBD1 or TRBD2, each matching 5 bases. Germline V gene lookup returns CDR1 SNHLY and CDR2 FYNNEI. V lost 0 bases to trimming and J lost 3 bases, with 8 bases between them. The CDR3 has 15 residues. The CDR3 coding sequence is TGTGCCAGCAGTGAAGCACAGGAGGACACCGGGGAGCTGTTTTTT. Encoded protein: CASSEAQEDTGELFF.

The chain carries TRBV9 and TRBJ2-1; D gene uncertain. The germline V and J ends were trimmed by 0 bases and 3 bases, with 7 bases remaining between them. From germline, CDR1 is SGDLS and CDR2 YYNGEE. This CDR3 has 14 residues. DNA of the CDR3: TGTGCCAGCAGCGTAGACACTGGCTACAATGAGCAGTTCTTC. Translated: CASSVDTGYNEQFF.

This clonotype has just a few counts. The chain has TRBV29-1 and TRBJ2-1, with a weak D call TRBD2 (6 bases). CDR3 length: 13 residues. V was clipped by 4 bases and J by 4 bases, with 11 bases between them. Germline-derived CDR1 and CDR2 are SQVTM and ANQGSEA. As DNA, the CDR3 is TGCAGCGTTGCCGGGACTGGGTACAATGAGCAGTTCTTC. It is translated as CSVAGTGYNEQFF.

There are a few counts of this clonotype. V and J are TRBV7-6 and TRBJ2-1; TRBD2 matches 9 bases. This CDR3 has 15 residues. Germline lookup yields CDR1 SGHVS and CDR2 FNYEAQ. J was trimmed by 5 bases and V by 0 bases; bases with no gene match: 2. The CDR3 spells CASSLAVAGDNEQFF. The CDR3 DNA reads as TGTGCCAGCAGCTTAGCGGTAGCGGGAGACAATGAGCAGTTCTTC.

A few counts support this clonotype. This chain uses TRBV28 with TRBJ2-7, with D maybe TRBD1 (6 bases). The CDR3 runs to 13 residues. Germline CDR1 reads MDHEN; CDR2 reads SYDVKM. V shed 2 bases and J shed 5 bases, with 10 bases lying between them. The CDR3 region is CASSLGGADEQYF. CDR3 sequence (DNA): TGTGCCAGCAGTTTAGGGGGCGCAGACGAGCAGTACTTC.

The CDR3 nucleotides are TGTGCCAGCAGGCCTCAACTAGCGGGAGAGGCAGAGACCCAGTACTTC. Translated: CASRPQLAGEAETQYF. The chain combines TRBV27 with TRBJ2-5; TRBD2 matches 11 bases. The V gene end was trimmed by 6 bases and the J gene end by 4 bases; junction bases not matched to a gene: 10. The CDR3 loop spans 16 amino acids. Germline V gene sequence: CDR1 MNHEY, CDR2 SMNVEV (reference sequence).

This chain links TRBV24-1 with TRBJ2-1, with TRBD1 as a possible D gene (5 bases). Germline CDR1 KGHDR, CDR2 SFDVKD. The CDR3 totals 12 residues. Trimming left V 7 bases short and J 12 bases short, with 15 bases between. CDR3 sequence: CATSERQGSQFF. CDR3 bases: TGTGCCACCAGCGAGAGGCAGGGCTCGCAGTTCTTC.

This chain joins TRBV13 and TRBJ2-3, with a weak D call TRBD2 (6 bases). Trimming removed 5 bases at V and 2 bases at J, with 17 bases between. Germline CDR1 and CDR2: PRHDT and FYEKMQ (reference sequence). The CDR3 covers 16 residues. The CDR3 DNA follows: TGTGCCAGCAGCCCTAGCGTAGCCCCACCCACAGATACGCAGTATTTT. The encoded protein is CASSPSVAPPTDTQYF. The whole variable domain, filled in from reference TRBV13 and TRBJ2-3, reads AAGVIQSPRHLIKEKRETATLKCYPIPRHDTVYWYQQGPGQDPQFLISFYEKMQSDKGSIPDRFSAQQFSDYHSELNMSSLELGDSALYFCASSPSVAPPTDTQYFGPGTRLTVL.

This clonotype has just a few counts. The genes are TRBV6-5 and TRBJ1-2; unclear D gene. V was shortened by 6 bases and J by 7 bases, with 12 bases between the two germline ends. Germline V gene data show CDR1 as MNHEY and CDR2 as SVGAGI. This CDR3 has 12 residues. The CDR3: CASRLLRGGYTF. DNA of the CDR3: TGTGCCAGCAGGTTGCTCCGTGGTGGCTACACCTTC.

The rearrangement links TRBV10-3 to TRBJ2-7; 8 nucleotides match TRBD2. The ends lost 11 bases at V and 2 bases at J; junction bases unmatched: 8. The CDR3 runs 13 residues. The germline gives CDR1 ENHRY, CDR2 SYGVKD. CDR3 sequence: CAASGGVTYEQYF. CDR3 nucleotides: TGTGCCGCCTCGGGGGGGGTCACCTACGAGCAGTACTTC.

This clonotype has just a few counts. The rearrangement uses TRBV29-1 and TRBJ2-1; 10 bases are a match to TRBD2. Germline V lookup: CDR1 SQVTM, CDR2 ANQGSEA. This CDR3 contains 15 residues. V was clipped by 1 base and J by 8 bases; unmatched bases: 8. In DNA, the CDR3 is TGCAGCGTTGAAGCCGGGACTAGCGCCCTGTATGAGCAGTTCTTC. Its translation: CSVEAGTSALYEQFF.

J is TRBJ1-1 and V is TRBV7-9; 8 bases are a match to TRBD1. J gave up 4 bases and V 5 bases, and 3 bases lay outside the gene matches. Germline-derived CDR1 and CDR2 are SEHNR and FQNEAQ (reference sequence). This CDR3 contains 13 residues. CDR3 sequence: CASSNTGGTEAFF. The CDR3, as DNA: TGTGCCAGCAGCAACACAGGGGGCACTGAAGCTTTCTTT.

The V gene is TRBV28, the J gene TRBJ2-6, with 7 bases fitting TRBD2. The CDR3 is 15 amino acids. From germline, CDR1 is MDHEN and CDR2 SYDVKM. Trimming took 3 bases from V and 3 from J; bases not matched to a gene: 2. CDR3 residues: CASSFAGDGANVLTF. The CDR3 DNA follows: TGTGCCAGCAGTTTCGCGGGGGATGGGGCCAACGTCCTGACTTTC.

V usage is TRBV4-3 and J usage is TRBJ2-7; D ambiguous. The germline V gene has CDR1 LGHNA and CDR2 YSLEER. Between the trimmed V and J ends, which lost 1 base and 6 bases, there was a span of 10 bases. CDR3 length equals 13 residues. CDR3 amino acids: CASSQGWRSEQYF. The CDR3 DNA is TGCGCCAGCAGCCAAGGTTGGCGTTCCGAGCAGTACTTC.